The rows below give T cell receptor beta chains drawn from one sample of a study of control samples from healthy donors and cancer patients. Clones were read by immunoSEQ multiplex PCR, and TCRdb kept only the in-frame ones, dropping some. The table includes roughly 150,000 clones, around 88% detected once. The sequenced sample was blood. The receptors shown here come from a man between 18 and 35 years old in good health. CDR3s include the opening cysteine and the closing phenylalanine or tryptophan. D genes are given only for firm matches. Clone size, where shown, is once, few, many, or a class for clones that have expanded.

D	size	V	J	DNA	CDR3
.	.	TRBV4-3	TRBJ1-2	TGCGCCAGCAGCCAAGATATGTGGCAGTATGGCTACACCTTC	CASSQDMWQYGYTF
.	.	TRBV15	TRBJ1-5	TGTGCCACCAGCAGAGAGGCCGTAGGTCAGCCCCAGCATTTT	CATSREAVGQPQHF
.	.	TRBV11-3	TRBJ1-3	TGTGCCAGCAGCTCAGCCCGTGCAGGTAGAAACACCATATATTTT	CASSSARAGRNTIYF
TRBD2	.	TRBV14	TRBJ2-7	TGTGCCAGCAGCCGGGGAGGGAAGTCCTACGAGCAGTACTTC	CASSRGGKSYEQYF
.	.	TRBV7-2	TRBJ1-1	TGTGCCAGCAGCCCAAGGACATTGAACACTGAAGCTTTCTTT	CASSPRTLNTEAFF
.	few	TRBV29-1	TRBJ2-5	TGCAGCGTGGGGGAGTCCCAAGAGACCCAGTACTTC	CSVGESQETQYF
.	.	TRBV5-1	TRBJ2-1	TGCGCCAGCAGCTCCCACAGGGCAACCTACAATGAGCAGTTCTTC	CASSSHRATYNEQFF
.	few	TRBV21-1	TRBJ1-5	TGTGCCAGCAGCAAATCTACAGGGAATAGCAATCAGCCCCAGCATTTT	CASSKSTGNSNQPQHF
TRBD1	.	TRBV4-3	TRBJ2-3	TGCGCCAGCAGCCAAGAACCCAAACTGACAGGGGGCGCAGATACGCAGTATTTT	CASSQEPKLTGGADTQYF
.	.	TRBV2	TRBJ1-2	TGTGCCAGCAGTGATATTAACAGGCTCTTTGGTGGCTACACCTTC	CASSDINRLFGGYTF
.	.	TRBV19	TRBJ1-5	TGTGCCAGTAGTAAAGGGGCAGGGTACTATAGCAATCAGCCCCAGCATTTT	CASSKGAGYYSNQPQHF
TRBD1	.	TRBV7-2	TRBJ2-1	TGTGCCAGCAGCCCTGGACAGGGCTTTGAGCAGTTCTTC	CASSPGQGFEQFF
.	.	TRBV28	TRBJ2-2	TGTGCCAGCAGTTTAGAAAAGGGGCTAGACGGGGAGCTGTTTTTT	CASSLEKGLDGELFF
.	.	TRBV28	TRBJ1-2	TGTGCCAGCAGTCAGAGGGGGGATGGCTACACCTTC	CASSQRGDGYTF
TRBD1	.	TRBV28	TRBJ1-2	TGTGCCAGCAGTTCACCCGGACAGGGGGATGGCTACACCTTC	CASSSPGQGDGYTF
.	.	TRBV30	TRBJ1-2	TGTGCCTGGAGAGTCGGTTATGGCTACACCTTC	CAWRVGYGYTF
TRBD1	.	TRBV11-2	TRBJ1-6	TGTGCCAGCAGCCGGAGACAGGGGGCTTGGGATTCACCCCTCCACTTT	CASSRRQGAWDSPLHF
TRBD2	.	TRBV6-4	TRBJ2-2	TGTGCCAGCAGTGAACTAGCGGGGAGCACCGGGGAGCTGTTTTTT	CASSELAGSTGELFF
TRBD1	.	TRBV19	TRBJ2-4	TGTGCCAGTAGCGGACAGGACAAAAACATTCAGTACTTC	CASSGQDKNIQYF
TRBD1	once	TRBV6-5	TRBJ1-1	TGTGCCAGCAGTTACCCGGGACAGGGGACTGAAGCTTTCTTT	CASSYPGQGTEAFF
.	few	TRBV5-3	TRBJ1-2	TGTGCCAGAAGCCCCTACTCAGGGGGCTACACCTTC	CARSPYSGGYTF
.	.	TRBV6-5	TRBJ2-5	TGTGCCAGCAGGGCCCCGGGCCCCCAAGAGACCCAGTACTTC	CASRAPGPQETQYF
TRBD2	few	TRBV27	TRBJ2-1	TGTGCCAGCAGTTTACTGGGCGGGGGGACCTACAATGAGCAGTTCTTC	CASSLLGGGTYNEQFF
.	.	TRBV28	TRBJ1-2	TGTGCCAGCAGTTTGGGGGGAGGGGCTTTTTACTATGGCTACACCTTC	CASSLGGGAFYYGYTF
TRBD1	.	TRBV6-5	TRBJ1-1	TGTGCCAGCAGCACACTACAGGGGACCACTGAAGCTTTCTTT	CASSTLQGTTEAFF
.	.	TRBV6-6	TRBJ2-2	TGTGCCAGCAGTTTGGGACCGCAGAACACCGGGGAGCTGTTTTTT	CASSLGPQNTGELFF
.	.	TRBV7-9	TRBJ2-7	TGTGCCAGCAGCTTCCGAGTTTTCGAGCAGTACTTC	CASSFRVFEQYF
.	.	TRBV4-3	TRBJ1-5	TGCGCCAGCAGCCAAGTAGTAAGTGGTAATAGCAATCAGCCCCAGCATTTT	CASSQVVSGNSNQPQHF
.	.	TRBV5-5	TRBJ1-3	TGTGCCAGCAGCTTGGGTGGGGACGGAAACACCATATATTTT	CASSLGGDGNTIYF
.	.	TRBV10-1	TRBJ1-6	TGCGCCAGCCTTGGGAGGGGCGGAAGGAACCCTAGCCCCCTCCGCTATAATTCACCCCTCCACTTT	CASLGRGGRNPSPLRYNSPLHF
.	few	TRBV30	TRBJ2-2	TGTGCCTGGAGTGGCCTCACCGGGGAGCTGTTTTTT	CAWSGLTGELFF
.	.	TRBV7-4	TRBJ1-5	TGTGCCAGCATCCACCAGCGGGGCGCTGGAAATCAGCCCCAGCATTTT	CASIHQRGAGNQPQHF
.	few	TRBV24-1	TRBJ1-1	TGTGCCACCAGTGAAGGGAATGTCGATGTCGAAGCTTTCTTT	CATSEGNVDVEAFF
TRBD1	.	TRBV19	TRBJ2-5	TGTGCCAGTAATACATACAGGGGGCAAGAGACCCAGTACTTC	CASNTYRGQETQYF
TRBD1	.	TRBV5-1	TRBJ2-2	TGCGCCAGCAGCGGGGTTGGGGACAGGGGGTCGACAAAATACACCGGGGAGCTGTTTTTT	CASSGVGDRGSTKYTGELFF
TRBD2	few	TRBV13	TRBJ2-1	TGTGCCAGCAGGAATAGCGGGGGGCTTCAAAAGGAGCAGTTCTTC	CASRNSGGLQKEQFF
TRBD2	few	TRBV5-1	TRBJ2-3	TGCGCCAGCAGCGTTAGCGGGGGGGCGGCAGCAGATACGCAGTATTTT	CASSVSGGAAADTQYF
.	once	TRBV18	TRBJ2-5	TGTGCCAGCTCGGGCGGGGAGACCCAGTACTTC	CASSGGETQYF
TRBD2	.	TRBV7-2	TRBJ2-3	TGTGCCAGCAGCTTACAGCGGGGGCGCACAGATACGCAGTATTTT	CASSLQRGRTDTQYF
.	.	TRBV11-3	TRBJ2-3	TGTGCCAGCAGCTTAGCTAGCACAGATACGCAGTATTTT	CASSLASTDTQYF
.	.	TRBV11-2	TRBJ1-1	TGTGCCAGCAGCCTCTTCGGGGGGACGAACACTGAAGCTTTCTTT	CASSLFGGTNTEAFF